The rows below give T cell receptor beta chains drawn from one sample of a study of blood T cells in healthy people across ages. TCRdb reprocessed the 5' RACE reads via MiXCR and lists one record per CDR3 protein. The data contain around 1.1 million distinct CDR3 sequences, around two fifths of them seen just once; the ten biggest clones take up less than 15%. What was sequenced was blood. The receptors originated from a man younger than 30 in good health. The conserved cysteine and the conserved F or W are not part of the CDR3 here. Each record gives: D gene, J gene, V gene, CDR3 protein. A D gene is named only where the DNA matches it firmly.

d_call: NA; j_call: TRBJ2-1; v_call: TRBV6-4; cdr3_aa: ASSEESQALYNEQF
d_call: NA; j_call: TRBJ2-3; v_call: TRBV7-9; cdr3_aa: ASSAQWDVGAPISTDTQY
d_call: TRBD1; j_call: TRBJ1-2; v_call: TRBV12-3/TRBV12-4; cdr3_aa: ASSVGQGSGYT
d_call: NA; j_call: TRBJ1-5; v_call: TRBV12-3/TRBV12-4; cdr3_aa: ASSADRHSNQPQH
d_call: NA; j_call: TRBJ1-1; v_call: TRBV27; cdr3_aa: ASAGRPNTEAF
d_call: TRBD1; j_call: TRBJ1-5; v_call: TRBV20-1; cdr3_aa: SARGGTASNQPQH
d_call: NA; j_call: TRBJ1-2; v_call: TRBV12-3/TRBV12-4; cdr3_aa: ASSSQGLVDYGYT
d_call: TRBD2; j_call: TRBJ2-3; v_call: TRBV29-1; cdr3_aa: SVEGGVTDTQY
d_call: NA; j_call: TRBJ1-1; v_call: TRBV6-6; cdr3_aa: AGSSAMNTEAF
d_call: NA; j_call: TRBJ1-2; v_call: TRBV18; cdr3_aa: ASSPDGSYGYT
d_call: NA; j_call: TRBJ2-5; v_call: TRBV7-9; cdr3_aa: ASSLLDGFQETQY
d_call: NA; j_call: TRBJ2-7; v_call: TRBV10-3; cdr3_aa: AISRARDQYNEQY
d_call: NA; j_call: NA; v_call: TRBV7-9; cdr3_aa: AGSSDMGFGSEQY
d_call: NA; j_call: TRBJ2-3; v_call: TRBV5-6; cdr3_aa: ASSFDSRRTDTQY
d_call: NA; j_call: TRBJ2-3; v_call: TRBV5-1; cdr3_aa: ASSPHVDSRSTDTQY
d_call: NA; j_call: TRBJ1-2; v_call: TRBV20-1; cdr3_aa: SATEITGGPHGYT
d_call: NA; j_call: TRBJ2-1; v_call: TRBV12-3/TRBV12-4; cdr3_aa: ASSLMRSSGPYNEQF
d_call: TRBD1; j_call: TRBJ1-1; v_call: TRBV5-6; cdr3_aa: ASSLDRGRGNTEAF
d_call: NA; j_call: TRBJ1-5; v_call: TRBV27; cdr3_aa: ASSLMGRGAQPQH
d_call: NA; j_call: TRBJ2-7; v_call: TRBV20-1; cdr3_aa: SARGLSLAVSYEQY
d_call: NA; j_call: TRBJ2-1; v_call: TRBV6-5; cdr3_aa: ASSSGRGLVNEQF
d_call: TRBD1; j_call: TRBJ1-2; v_call: TRBV20-1; cdr3_aa: SARPGTGGPNYGYT
d_call: NA; j_call: TRBJ2-1; v_call: TRBV5-6; cdr3_aa: ASSHLPGGNEQF
d_call: NA; j_call: TRBJ2-5; v_call: TRBV5-1; cdr3_aa: ASSLDGGPPGQQY
d_call: TRBD2; j_call: TRBJ2-7; v_call: TRBV4-3; cdr3_aa: ASSQKRGGLYEQY
d_call: TRBD1; j_call: TRBJ1-5; v_call: TRBV20-1; cdr3_aa: SARTGGSNQPQH
d_call: NA; j_call: TRBJ2-3; v_call: TRBV30; cdr3_aa: AWSVRRSTDTQY
d_call: TRBD1; j_call: TRBJ2-3; v_call: TRBV20-1; cdr3_aa: SARGSQGAIDTQY
d_call: TRBD1; j_call: TRBJ1-1; v_call: TRBV20-1; cdr3_aa: GARPGGPNTEAF
d_call: TRBD2; j_call: TRBJ2-3; v_call: TRBV12-3/TRBV12-4; cdr3_aa: ASSLTGGYTDTQY
d_call: NA; j_call: TRBJ2-3; v_call: TRBV6-2/TRBV6-3; cdr3_aa: ASSYIWTTQY
d_call: NA; j_call: TRBJ1-1; v_call: TRBV13; cdr3_aa: ASSLGGGRSEAF
d_call: NA; j_call: TRBJ2-3; v_call: TRBV12-5; cdr3_aa: ASGLAEASTDTQY
d_call: TRBD1; j_call: TRBJ2-1; v_call: TRBV6-1; cdr3_aa: ASSEWTGNYNEQF
d_call: TRBD1; j_call: TRBJ1-6; v_call: TRBV20-1; cdr3_aa: SAIQGETYNSPLH
d_call: TRBD1; j_call: TRBJ2-7; v_call: TRBV6-2/TRBV6-3; cdr3_aa: ASSEGRGIYNEQY
d_call: NA; j_call: TRBJ2-7; v_call: TRBV7-2; cdr3_aa: ASSSYFSYEQY
d_call: TRBD1; j_call: TRBJ1-2; v_call: TRBV18; cdr3_aa: ASSPETGGNYGYT
d_call: NA; j_call: TRBJ1-2; v_call: TRBV2; cdr3_aa: ASSDQGRVYGYT
d_call: NA; j_call: TRBJ2-7; v_call: TRBV7-2; cdr3_aa: ASGLTYEQY
d_call: NA; j_call: TRBJ1-1; v_call: TRBV5-1; cdr3_aa: ASTTLQGPNTEAF
d_call: TRBD1; j_call: TRBJ1-6; v_call: TRBV6-2/TRBV6-3; cdr3_aa: ASRWIGQGYNSPLH
d_call: NA; j_call: TRBJ2-1; v_call: TRBV29-1; cdr3_aa: SLRGSSYNEQF